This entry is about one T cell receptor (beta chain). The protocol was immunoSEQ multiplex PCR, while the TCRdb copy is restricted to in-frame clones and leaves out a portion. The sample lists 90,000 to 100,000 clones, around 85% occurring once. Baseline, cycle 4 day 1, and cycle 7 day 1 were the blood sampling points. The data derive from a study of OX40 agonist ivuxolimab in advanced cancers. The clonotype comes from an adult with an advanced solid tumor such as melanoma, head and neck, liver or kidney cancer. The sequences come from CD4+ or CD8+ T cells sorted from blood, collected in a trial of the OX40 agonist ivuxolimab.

The CDR3 here is CASSALPASPLHF. CDR3 coding DNA: TGTGCCAGCAGTGCTCTACCTGCCTCACCCCTCCACTTT. This sequence joins TRBV6-5 and TRBJ1-6; D not resolved. Trimming cost V 5 bases and J 10 bases, with 12 bases left between them. The CDR3 length is 13 residues. CDR1 MNHEY and CDR2 SVGAGI come from the germline V gene.